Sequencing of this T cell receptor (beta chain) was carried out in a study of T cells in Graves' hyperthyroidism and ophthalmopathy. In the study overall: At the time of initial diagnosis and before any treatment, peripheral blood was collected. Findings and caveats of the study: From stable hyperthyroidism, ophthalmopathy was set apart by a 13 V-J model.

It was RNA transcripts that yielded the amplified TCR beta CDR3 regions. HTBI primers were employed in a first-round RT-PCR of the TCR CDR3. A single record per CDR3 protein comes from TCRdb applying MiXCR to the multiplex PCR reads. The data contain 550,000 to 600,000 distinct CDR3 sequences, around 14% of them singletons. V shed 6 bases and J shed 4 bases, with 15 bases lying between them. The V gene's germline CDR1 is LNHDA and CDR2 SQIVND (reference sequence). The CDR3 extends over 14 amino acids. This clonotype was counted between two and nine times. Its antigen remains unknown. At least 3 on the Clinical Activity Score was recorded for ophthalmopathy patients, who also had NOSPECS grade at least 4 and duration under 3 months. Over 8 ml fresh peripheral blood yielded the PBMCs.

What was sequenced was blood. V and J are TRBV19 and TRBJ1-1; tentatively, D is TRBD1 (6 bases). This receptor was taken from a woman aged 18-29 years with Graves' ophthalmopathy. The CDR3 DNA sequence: TGTGCCAGTAGCTCGCGAGGGGGTGTCACTGAAGCTTTCTTT. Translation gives CASSSRGGVTEAFF.